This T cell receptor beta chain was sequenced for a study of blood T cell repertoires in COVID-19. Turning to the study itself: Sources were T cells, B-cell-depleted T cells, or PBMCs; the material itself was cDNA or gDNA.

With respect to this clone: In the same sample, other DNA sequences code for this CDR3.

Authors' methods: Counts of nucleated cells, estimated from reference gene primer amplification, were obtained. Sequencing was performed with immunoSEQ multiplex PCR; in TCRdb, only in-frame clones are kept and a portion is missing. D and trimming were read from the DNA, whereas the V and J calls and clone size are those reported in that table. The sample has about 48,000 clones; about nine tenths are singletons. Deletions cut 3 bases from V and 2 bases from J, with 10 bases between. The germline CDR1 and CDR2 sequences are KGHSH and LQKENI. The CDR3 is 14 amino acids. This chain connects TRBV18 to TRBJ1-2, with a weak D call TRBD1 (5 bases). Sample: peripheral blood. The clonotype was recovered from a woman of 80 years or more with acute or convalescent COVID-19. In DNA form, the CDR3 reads TGTGCCAGCTCACCTGGGCAGGGAAACTATGGCTACACCTTC. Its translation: CASSPGQGNYGYTF.